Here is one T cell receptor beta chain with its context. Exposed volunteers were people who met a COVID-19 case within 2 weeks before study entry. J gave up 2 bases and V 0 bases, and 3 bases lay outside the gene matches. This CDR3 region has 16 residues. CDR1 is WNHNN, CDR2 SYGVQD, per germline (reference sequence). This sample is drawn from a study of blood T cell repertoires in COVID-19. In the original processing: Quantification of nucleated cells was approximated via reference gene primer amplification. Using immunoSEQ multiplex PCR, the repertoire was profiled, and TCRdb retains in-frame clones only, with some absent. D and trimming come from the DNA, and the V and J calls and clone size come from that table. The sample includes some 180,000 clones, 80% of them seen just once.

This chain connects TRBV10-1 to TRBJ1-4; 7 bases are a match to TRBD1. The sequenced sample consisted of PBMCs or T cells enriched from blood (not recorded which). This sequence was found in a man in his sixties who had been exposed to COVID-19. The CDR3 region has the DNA TGCGCCAGCAGTGAGTCACAGGGGCTTACTAATGAAAAACTGTTTTTT. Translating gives CASSESQGLTNEKLFF.